A selection of T cell receptor beta chains follows, all from one sample in a study of neurological immune-mediated disorders. A single record per CDR3 protein comes from TCRdb applying MiXCR to the 5' RACE reads. The sample consists of roughly 100,000 distinct CDR3 sequences, 11% of them appearing once. The sequenced material came from PBMCs. Source of these receptors: a female donor with HTLV-1-associated myelopathy (HAM/TSP). Each CDR3 is given with its conserved first and last residue. A D gene is named only where the DNA matches it firmly. Not all rows give a size; the values are once, few, many and, for expanded clones, a class.

>many|TRBD1|TRBJ1-2|TRBV6-5
TGTGCCAGCCGTCCTGCAGGGGGAGGGTATGGCTACACCTTC
CASRPAGGGYGYTF
>few|TRBD1|TRBJ1-6|TRBV5-1
TGCGCCAGCAGCTTGGCAACGCTGACAGGGACTAATTCACCCCTCCACTTT
CASSLATLTGTNSPLHF
>many|TRBD2|TRBJ2-7|TRBV7-8
TGTGCCAGCAGCTTAAAGCGGGGGGTAGGGGAGCAGTACTTC
CASSLKRGVGEQYF
>many|TRBD2|TRBJ2-5|TRBV7-9
TGTGCCAGCAGCTTTGGGTATAGCGGGGTACAAGAGACCCAGTACTTC
CASSFGYSGVQETQYF
>many|.|TRBJ2-5|TRBV7-9
TGTGCCAGCAGCTTAGAAATAAAAGAGACCCAGTACTTC
CASSLEIKETQYF
>.|TRBD1|TRBJ2-7|TRBV10-3
TGTGCCATCAAGACAGGGGAAAACCAAGAGCAGTACTTC
CAIKTGENQEQYF
>few|TRBD1|TRBJ2-7|TRBV5-1
TGCGCCAGCAGCTTGGACCCGGGACAGACGGACGAGCAGTACTTC
CASSLDPGQTDEQYF
>many|TRBD2|TRBJ2-3|TRBV20-1
TGCAGTCCCAGAGGGGCGGGGGACACAGATACGCAGTATTTT
CSPRGAGDTDTQYF
>.|TRBD2|TRBJ2-3|TRBV20-1
TGCAGTGCTGGATCTATCGGGGGGGCCAACCGGTATACGCAGTATTTT
CSAGSIGGANRYTQYF
>many|TRBD2|TRBJ2-4|TRBV5-4
TGTGCCAGCAGCTTGGGCGGGGGGGATGCCAAAAACATTCAGTACTTC
CASSLGGGDAKNIQYF
>few|.|TRBJ2-3|TRBV5-1
TGCGCCAGCAGCTTGGAGCAGGCAAAGGATACGCAGTATTTT
CASSLEQAKDTQYF
>many|TRBD2|TRBJ2-7|TRBV20-1
TGCAGTGCTAGAGATCGACTAGCGGGGGGCCACGAGCAGTACTTC
CSARDRLAGGHEQYF
>many|.|TRBJ2-3|TRBV5-1
TGCGCCAGCAGCTTGGGACAGACCTTGGTGGATACGCAGTATTTT
CASSLGQTLVDTQYF
>many|.|TRBJ1-4|TRBV5-1
TGCGCCAGCAGCTTGAGGGGGGAAAAACTGTTTTTT
CASSLRGEKLFF
>many|TRBD1|TRBJ2-2|TRBV5-1
TGCGCCAGCAGCTTGGCGGACAGGGACACCGGGGAGCTGTTTTTT
CASSLADRDTGELFF
>.|TRBD1|TRBJ2-2|TRBV28
TGTGCCAGCCGGGACAGCAACACCGGGGAGCTGTTTTTT
CASRDSNTGELFF
>many|.|TRBJ2-5|TRBV5-1
TGCGCCAGCAGCTCGGTGACTCCCCAAGAGACCCAGTACTTC
CASSSVTPQETQYF
>many|.|TRBJ2-3|TRBV18
TGTGCCAGCTCACCAGGTAACCCGCGAGCAGATACGCAGTATTTT
CASSPGNPRADTQYF
>many|.|TRBJ2-3|TRBV20-1
TGCAGTGCTAAACACAGGTCTAGCACAGATACGCAGTATTTT
CSAKHRSSTDTQYF
>many|TRBD1|TRBJ2-6|TRBV5-8
TGTGCCAGCAGCTTGGGAACAGGGGCCGGGGCCAACGTCCTGACTTTC
CASSLGTGAGANVLTF
>many|.|TRBJ2-3|TRBV5-6
TGTGCCAGCAGCTCAGGGCTATCGCAGTATTTT
CASSSGLSQYF
>many|.|TRBJ2-6|TRBV9
TGTGCCAGCAGCGTACCCTCTGGGGCCAACGTCCTGACTTTC
CASSVPSGANVLTF
>many|.|TRBJ2-1|TRBV3-1
TGTGCCAGCAGCCGCGAGGGGGTGAGGTCCTACAATGAGCAGTTCTTC
CASSREGVRSYNEQFF
>.|.|TRBJ1-5|TRBV6-5
TGTGCCAGCAGCGCGACAGGCATTCAGCCCCAGCATTTT
CASSATGIQPQHF
>many|.|TRBJ2-7|TRBV5-6
TGTGCCAGCAGCTTGGGCGGGGCTCAGCAGTACTTC
CASSLGGAQQYF
>few|.|TRBJ2-5|TRBV28
TGTGCCAGCAGGCCCGGGACGACGAAAGAGACCCAGTACTTC
CASRPGTTKETQYF
>many|TRBD2|TRBJ2-1|TRBV7-3
TGTGCCAGCAGCTTAAGCGGGGGGGCCAGCGATGAGCAGTTCTTC
CASSLSGGASDEQFF
>.|.|TRBJ2-7|TRBV5-5
TGTGCCAGCAGCTTGGGGGGGGACGAGCAGTACTTC
CASSLGGDEQYF
>many|.|TRBJ2-4|TRBV6-6
TGTGCCAGCAGCCCTCTTGGGGTCGTGGGGGCCAAAAACATTCAGTACTTC
CASSPLGVVGAKNIQYF
>many|TRBD2|TRBJ2-7|TRBV12-3/TRBV12-4
TGTGCCAGCAGTTTACAACTAGCGGCCGAGCAGTACTTC
CASSLQLAAEQYF
>many|.|TRBJ2-7|TRBV7-2
TGTGCCAGCAGCTTACAGGGCTGGGTGCAGTACTTC
CASSLQGWVQYF
>many|.|TRBJ2-3|TRBV15
TGTGCCACCAGCAGAATACTAGGCACAGATACGCAGTATTTT
CATSRILGTDTQYF
>many|.|TRBJ2-2|TRBV10-3
TGTGCCATCAGCCCCCAGGTAACCGGGGAGCTGTTTTTT
CAISPQVTGELFF
>many|TRBD1|TRBJ2-7|TRBV20-1
TGCAGTGCGCTGGACAGGGGTACCGAGCAGTACTTC
CSALDRGTEQYF
>many|.|TRBJ2-7|TRBV10-3
TGTGCCACGCAGGGGGGCTACGAGCAGTACTTC
CATQGGYEQYF
>.|.|TRBJ1-2|TRBV5-1
TGCGCCAGCAGCGACGTCGGGGACAATGGCTACACCTTC
CASSDVGDNGYTF